The next 20 T cell receptor beta chains were all read from a single sample in a study of blood T cell repertoires in COVID-19. Assay: immunoSEQ multiplex PCR; the TCRdb copy retains only in-frame clones and omits some. The sample holds just over 350,000 clones, about 90% seen once. Sequenced input: PBMCs or T cells enriched from blood (not recorded which). Every receptor here comes from a woman younger than 45 who had recovered from COVID-19.

This chain uses TRBV27 with TRBJ1-2; 9 nucleotides align to TRBD1. This CDR3 has 14 residues. Germline assignment: CDR1 MNHEY and CDR2 SMNVEV (reference sequence). V lost 8 bases to trimming and J lost 7 bases; unmatched junction nucleotides: 11. In nucleotides, the CDR3 is TGTGCCAGCGGCTGGGACAGGGAGCATGGTGGCTACACCTTC. It yields the protein CASGWDREHGGYTF.

The chain carries TRBV6-2 or TRBV6-3 and TRBJ2-2, with TRBD1 as a possible D gene (6 bases). The ends were cut back, 6 bases at V and 0 bases at J, with 14 bases in the middle. The V gene's germline CDR1 is MNHEY and CDR2 SVGEGT. The CDR3 runs 16 residues. CDR3 residues: CASSPRQASNTGELFF. CDR3 DNA sequence: TGTGCCAGCAGCCCTAGACAGGCCTCGAACACCGGGGAGCTGTTTTTT.

This sequence joins TRBV7-3 and TRBJ1-4, with D possibly TRBD1 on 6 matching bases. Germline V lookup: CDR1 SGHTA, CDR2 FQGTGA. Trimming pared 4 bases from V and 7 bases from J, leaving 22 bases between. The CDR3 loop spans 17 amino acids. CDR3 coding DNA: TGTGCCAGCAGCTCAGCCCCACTTGATGAAGGGGGTGAAAAACTGTTTTTT. Translation: CASSSAPLDEGGEKLFF.

This chain joins TRBV25-1 and TRBJ1-2; no clear D. The CDR3 extends over 14 amino acids. Trimming removed 4 bases from V and 0 bases from J, with 9 bases in between. Germline CDR1 reads MGHDK; CDR2 reads SYGVNS. The CDR3 sequence is CASSVTGANYGYTF. Written as DNA, the CDR3 is TGTGCCAGCAGTGTGACGGGAGCTAACTATGGCTACACCTTC.

This clone was detected only once. The J gene is TRBJ2-3, the V gene TRBV11-2, with D possibly matching TRBD1 (6 bases). Germline V gene lookup returns CDR1 SGHAT and CDR2 FQNNGV. The CDR3 is 16 residues long. Trimming took 1 base from V and 2 from J, leaving 13 bases between them. The CDR3 protein is CASSLVLGAPTDTQYF. The CDR3 DNA reads TGTGCCAGCAGCTTAGTTCTGGGGGCTCCCACAGATACGCAGTATTTT.

This clone was seen once. The chain recombines TRBV29-1 with TRBJ1-2, with 9 positions matching TRBD1. The junction had 15 bases not matched to a gene; V was cut back by 6 bases and J by 4 bases. This CDR3 has 16 amino acids. The germline CDR1 and CDR2 sequences are SQVTM and ANQGSEA. CDR3 region: CSVVYGQGRGPYGYTF. The CDR3 DNA is TGCAGCGTCGTCTATGGACAGGGGCGCGGTCCCTATGGCTACACCTTC.

V is TRBV15 and J is TRBJ1-4, with D unclear. V was trimmed by 8 bases and J by 7 bases, leaving 14 bases between them. The CDR3 is 13 residues long. CDR1 and CDR2 from the germline V gene are LNHNV and YYDKDF (reference sequence). CDR3 sequence (DNA): TGTGCCACCCGAACAGTAAGCTCTGAAAAACTGTTTTTT. Its translation is CATRTVSSEKLFF.

The chain is built from TRBV19 and TRBJ1-6, with 7 bases matching TRBD1. This CDR3 comprises 15 residues. The ends lost 3 bases at V and 8 bases at J; junction bases unmatched: 7. Germline CDR1 is LNHDA and CDR2 is SQIVND (reference sequence). The DNA of the CDR3 is TGTGCCAGTAGTATTCGACAGGGCGGACATTCACCCCTCCACTTT. It specifies CASSIRQGGHSPLHF.

V usage is TRBV7-9 and J usage is TRBJ2-1; 12 nucleotides agree with TRBD2. V was pared by 5 bases and J by 6 bases, with 8 bases of the junction left unmatched. The CDR3 sequence is 16 residues long. The germline gives CDR1 SEHNR, CDR2 FQNEAQ (reference sequence). The CDR3 DNA reads as TGTGCCAGCAGCACCACCGGGACTAGCGGGTTCAATGAGCAGTTCTTC. Translated: CASSTTGTSGFNEQFF. Supplemented by reference TRBV7-9 and TRBJ2-1, the full variable domain reads DTGVSQNPRHKITKRGQNVTFRCDPISEHNRLYWYRQTLGQGPEFLTYFQNEAQLEKSRLLSDRFSAERPKGSFSTLEIQRTEQGDSAMYLCASSTTGTSGFNEQFFGPGTRLTVL.

This chain links TRBV2 with TRBJ1-1; the match to TRBD1 covers 8 bases. Trimming took 7 bases from V and 2 from J; bases not matched to a gene: 3. The CDR3 sequence is 13 residues long. The germline V gene encodes CDR1 SNHLY and CDR2 FYNNEI. CDR3 sequence: CASTDRVNTEAFF. The CDR3 DNA follows: TGTGCCAGCACGGACAGGGTCAACACTGAAGCTTTCTTT.

V and J are TRBV21-1 and TRBJ2-7; whether TRBD2, the table's D call, matches the DNA was not checked. TRBV21-1 is a pseudogene locus. CDR3 size: 14 residues. The CDR3 here is CASSNGRVRNEQYF. Written as DNA, the CDR3 is TGTGCCAGCAGCAATGGGAGGGTAAGGAACGAGCAGTACTTC.

CDR3 sequence: CASSRPPGQGNPGELFF. The CDR3 DNA reads TGTGCCAGCAGTCGACCCCCGGGACAGGGAAATCCCGGGGAGCTGTTTTTT. The chain combines TRBV5-4 with TRBJ2-2; 9 bases align to TRBD1. The trim removed 5 bases at V and 6 bases at J, leaving 14 bases unmatched. This CDR3 has 17 residues. Germline V gene sequence: CDR1 SGHNT, CDR2 YYREEE (reference sequence).

This sequence joins TRBV6-5 and TRBJ2-7, with no clear D. CDR1 is MNHEY, CDR2 SVGAGI, per germline. The CDR3 spans 14 residues. V lost 2 bases to trimming and J lost 1 base, with 9 bases between them. The CDR3 loop is CASSYRGGSYEQYF. The CDR3, as DNA: TGTGCCAGCAGTTACCGCGGTGGGTCCTACGAGCAGTACTTC.

This chain links TRBV30 with TRBJ1-4, with TRBD1 matching 9 bases. The CDR3 is 14 residues long. Germline CDR1 is GTSNPN and CDR2 is SVGIG (reference sequence). The trim removed 1 base at V and 8 bases at J, leaving 5 bases unmatched. CDR3 coding DNA: TGTGCCTGGAGTGCTCGGACAGGGGCAGAAAAACTGTTTTTT. Its protein product is CAWSARTGAEKLFF.

The chain couples TRBV5-1 to TRBJ2-7; no clear D gene. The CDR3 is 13 residues long. V lost 0 bases to trimming and J lost 5 bases, with 9 bases between them. Germline V gives CDR1 SGHRS, CDR2 YFSETQ. The CDR3 nucleotides are TGCGCCAGCAGCTTGGTGGCACGGGACGAGCAGTACTTC. Translation gives CASSLVARDEQYF.

In this sample, this clone turned up a few times. The gene calls are TRBV7-9 and TRBJ2-7, with D possibly being TRBD2 (6 bases). The CDR3 is made up of 15 amino acids. Trimming pared 0 bases from V and 6 bases from J, leaving 15 bases between. Germline V gives CDR1 SEHNR, CDR2 FQNEAQ (reference sequence). The CDR3 DNA follows: TGTGCCAGCAGCTTAGCCCTCGGGAGTCGTGTCGAGCAGTACTTC. It translates to CASSLALGSRVEQYF.

The CDR3: CASSLRQNYEQYF. The CDR3 DNA reads as TGTGCCAGCAGTTTGCGACAGAACTACGAGCAGTACTTC. The chain joins TRBV27 to TRBJ2-7; weak D call: TRBD1 (5 bases). V lost 3 bases to trimming and J lost 3 bases, with 9 bases between them. The CDR3 loop spans 13 amino acids. Looked up from germline, CDR1 is MNHEY and CDR2 is SMNVEV (reference sequence).

This chain uses TRBV4-1 with TRBJ1-6; D uncertain. This CDR3 spans 14 amino acids. V gave up 4 bases and J gave up 11 bases, with 15 bases separating them. Germline V gene lookup returns CDR1 MGHRA and CDR2 YSYEKL. The CDR3 sequence is CASSLPTVGAPLHF. For the CDR3, the DNA is TGCGCCAGCAGCCTCCCCACCGTTGGAGCACCCCTCCACTTT.

This clone turned up a few times. The chain carries TRBV19 and TRBJ1-5, with 7 bases matching TRBD1. After removal of 7 bases from V and 7 bases from J, the junction contained 7 bases not matched to a gene. Germline CDR1 and CDR2: LNHDA and SQIVND (reference sequence). This CDR3 has 13 residues. In DNA form, the CDR3 reads TGTGCCAGTAAGAGCAGGGGGATACAGCCCCAGCATTTT. Its translation is CASKSRGIQPQHF.

The rearrangement links TRBV2 to TRBJ1-5; tentatively, D is TRBD1 (5 bases). This CDR3 spans 17 amino acids. V was clipped by 10 bases and J by 0 bases, with 22 bases between them. The germline V gene encodes CDR1 SNHLY and CDR2 FYNNEI. Here the CDR3 reads CAIGGRDLGYSNQPQHF. For the CDR3, the DNA is TGTGCCATCGGGGGGAGGGACCTAGGATATAGCAATCAGCCCCAGCATTTT.